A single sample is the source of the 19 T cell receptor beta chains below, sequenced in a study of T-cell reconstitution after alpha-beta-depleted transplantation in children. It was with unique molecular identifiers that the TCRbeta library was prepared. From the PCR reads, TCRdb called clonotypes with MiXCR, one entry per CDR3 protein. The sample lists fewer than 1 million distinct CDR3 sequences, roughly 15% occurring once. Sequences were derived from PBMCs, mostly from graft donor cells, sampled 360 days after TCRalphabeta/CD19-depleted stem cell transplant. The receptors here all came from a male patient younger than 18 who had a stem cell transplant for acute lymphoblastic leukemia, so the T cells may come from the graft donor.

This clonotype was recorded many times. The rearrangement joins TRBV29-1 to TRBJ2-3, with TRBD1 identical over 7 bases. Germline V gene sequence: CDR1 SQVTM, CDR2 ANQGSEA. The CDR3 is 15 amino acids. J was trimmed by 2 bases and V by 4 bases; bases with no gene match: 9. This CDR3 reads CSVAKGAVFTDTQYF. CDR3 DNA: TGCAGCGTTGCCAAGGGGGCGGTTTTCACAGATACGCAGTATTTT.

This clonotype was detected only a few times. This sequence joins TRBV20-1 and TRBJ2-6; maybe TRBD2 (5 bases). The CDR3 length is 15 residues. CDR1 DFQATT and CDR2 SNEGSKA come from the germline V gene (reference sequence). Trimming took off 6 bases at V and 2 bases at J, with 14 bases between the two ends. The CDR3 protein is CSAPRKGAGANVLTF. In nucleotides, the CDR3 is TGCAGTGCCCCGAGGAAGGGAGCTGGGGCCAACGTCCTGACTTTC.

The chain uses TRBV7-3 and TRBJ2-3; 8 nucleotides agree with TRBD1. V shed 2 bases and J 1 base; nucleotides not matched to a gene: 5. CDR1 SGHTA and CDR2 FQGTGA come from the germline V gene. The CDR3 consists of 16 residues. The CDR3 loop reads CASSLDSRGRTDTQYF. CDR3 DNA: TGTGCCAGCAGCTTAGATAGCAGGGGGCGCACAGATACGCAGTATTTT.

The CDR3 is CASRDKAGTRPFGELFF. For the CDR3, the DNA is TGTGCCAGCAGAGACAAAGCCGGGACTAGGCCTTTCGGGGAGCTGTTTTTT. V usage is TRBV12-3 or TRBV12-4 and J usage is TRBJ2-2; 8 bases fit TRBD2. The CDR3 is 17 residues long. V lost 6 bases to trimming and J lost 7 bases; unmatched junction nucleotides: 16.

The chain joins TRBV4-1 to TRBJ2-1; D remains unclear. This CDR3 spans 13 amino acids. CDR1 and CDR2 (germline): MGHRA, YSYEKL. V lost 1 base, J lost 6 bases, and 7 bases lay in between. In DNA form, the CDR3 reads TGCGCCAGCAGCCAAGGGATTACCAATGAGCAGTTCTTC. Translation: CASSQGITNEQFF.

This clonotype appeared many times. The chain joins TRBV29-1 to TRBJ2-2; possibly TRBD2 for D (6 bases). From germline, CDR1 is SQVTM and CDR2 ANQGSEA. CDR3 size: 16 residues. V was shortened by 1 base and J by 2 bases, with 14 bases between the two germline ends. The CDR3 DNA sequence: TGCAGCGTTGAAGTTGGCGGGACTCCAAACACCGGGGAGCTGTTTTTT. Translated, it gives CSVEVGGTPNTGELFF.

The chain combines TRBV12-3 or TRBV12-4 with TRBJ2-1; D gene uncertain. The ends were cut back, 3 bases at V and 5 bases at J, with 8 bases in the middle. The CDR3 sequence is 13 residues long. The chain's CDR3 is CASSFSPNNEQFF. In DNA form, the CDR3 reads TGTGCCAGCAGTTTTAGTCCCAACAATGAGCAGTTCTTC.

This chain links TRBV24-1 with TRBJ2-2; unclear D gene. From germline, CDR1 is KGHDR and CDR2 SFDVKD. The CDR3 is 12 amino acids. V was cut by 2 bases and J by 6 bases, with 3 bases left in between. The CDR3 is CATSDSSGELFF. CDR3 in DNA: TGTGCCACCAGTGATTCGTCCGGGGAGCTGTTTTTT.

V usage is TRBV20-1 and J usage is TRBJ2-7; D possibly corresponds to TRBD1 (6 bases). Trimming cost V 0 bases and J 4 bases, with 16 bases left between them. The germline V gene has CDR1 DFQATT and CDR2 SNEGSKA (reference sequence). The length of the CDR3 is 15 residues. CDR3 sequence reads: CSARDHGTPSYEQYF. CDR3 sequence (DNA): TGCAGTGCTAGAGATCATGGGACACCTTCTTACGAGCAGTACTTC.

CDR3 sequence reads: CASSPGQGLPGANVLTF. In nucleotides, the CDR3 is TGTGCCAGCAGTCCGGGACAGGGCCTTCCTGGGGCCAACGTCCTGACTTTC. The V call is TRBV27, the J call TRBJ2-6; the match to TRBD1 covers 9 bases. J gave up 2 bases and V 5 bases, and 7 bases lay outside the gene matches. The CDR3 is 17 amino acids. Germline V gene lookup returns CDR1 MNHEY and CDR2 SMNVEV (reference sequence).

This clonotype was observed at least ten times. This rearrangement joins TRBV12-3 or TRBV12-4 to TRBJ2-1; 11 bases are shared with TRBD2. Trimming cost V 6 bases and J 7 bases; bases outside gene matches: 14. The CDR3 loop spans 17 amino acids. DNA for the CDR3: TGTGCCAGCAGACACCGACCGGGACTAGCGGTAGATAATGAGCAGTTCTTC. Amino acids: CASRHRPGLAVDNEQFF.

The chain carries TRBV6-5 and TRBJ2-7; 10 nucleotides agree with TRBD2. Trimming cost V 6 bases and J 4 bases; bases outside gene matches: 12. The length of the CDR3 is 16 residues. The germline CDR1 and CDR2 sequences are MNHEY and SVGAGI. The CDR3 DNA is TGTGCCAGCAGATACAGGGCCGGGACTAGCGCTTACGAGCAGTACTTC. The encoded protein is CASRYRAGTSAYEQYF.

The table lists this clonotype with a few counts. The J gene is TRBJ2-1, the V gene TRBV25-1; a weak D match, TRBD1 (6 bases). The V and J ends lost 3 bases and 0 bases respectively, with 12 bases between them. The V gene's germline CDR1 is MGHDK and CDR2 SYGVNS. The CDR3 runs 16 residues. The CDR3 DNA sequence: TGTGCCAGCAGTGAGACAGGCCGATCCTCCTACAATGAGCAGTTCTTC. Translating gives CASSETGRSSYNEQFF.

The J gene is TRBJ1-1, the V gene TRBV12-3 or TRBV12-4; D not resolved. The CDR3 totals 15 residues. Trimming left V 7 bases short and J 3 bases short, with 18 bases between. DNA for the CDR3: TGTGCCAGCATTTCCGGTGTCCTCGGGGACACTGAAGCTTTCTTT. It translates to CASISGVLGDTEAFF.

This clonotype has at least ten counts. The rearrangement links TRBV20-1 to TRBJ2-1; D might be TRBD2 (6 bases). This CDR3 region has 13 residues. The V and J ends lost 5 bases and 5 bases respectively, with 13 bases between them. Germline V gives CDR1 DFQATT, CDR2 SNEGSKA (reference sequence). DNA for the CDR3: TGCAGTGCTTTAGCGGAAATCCACAATGAGCAGTTCTTC. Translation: CSALAEIHNEQFF.

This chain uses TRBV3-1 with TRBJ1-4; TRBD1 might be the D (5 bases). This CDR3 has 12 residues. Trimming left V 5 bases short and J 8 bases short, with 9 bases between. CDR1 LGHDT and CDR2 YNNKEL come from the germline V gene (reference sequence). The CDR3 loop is CASSGTGEKLFF. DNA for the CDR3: TGTGCCAGCAGCGGGACGGGAGAAAAACTGTTTTTT.

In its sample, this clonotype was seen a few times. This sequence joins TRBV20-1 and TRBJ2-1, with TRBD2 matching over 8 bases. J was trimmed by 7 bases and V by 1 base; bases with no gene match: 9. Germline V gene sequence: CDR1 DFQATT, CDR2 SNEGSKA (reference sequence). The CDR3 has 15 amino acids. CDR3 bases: TGCAGTGCTAGAGGGTCGGGAGGGCCAGGAAATGAGCAGTTCTTC. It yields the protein CSARGSGGPGNEQFF.

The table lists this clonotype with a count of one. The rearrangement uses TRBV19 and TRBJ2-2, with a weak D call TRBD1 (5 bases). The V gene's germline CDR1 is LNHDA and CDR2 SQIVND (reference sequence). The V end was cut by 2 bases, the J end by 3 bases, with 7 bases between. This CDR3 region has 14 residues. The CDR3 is CASSIRQYTGELFF. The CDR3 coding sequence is TGTGCCAGTAGTATAAGACAGTACACCGGGGAGCTGTTTTTT.

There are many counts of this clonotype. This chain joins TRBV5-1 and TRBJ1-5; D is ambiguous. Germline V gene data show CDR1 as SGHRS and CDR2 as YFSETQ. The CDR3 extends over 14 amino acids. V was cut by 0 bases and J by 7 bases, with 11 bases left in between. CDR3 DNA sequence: TGCGCCAGCAGCTTGGAGAGCTTGAGCCAGCCCCAGCATTTT. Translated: CASSLESLSQPQHF.